A single sample is the source of the 9 T cell receptor beta chains below, sequenced in a study of blood T cell repertoires in COVID-19. Method: immunoSEQ multiplex PCR; TCRdb's copy keeps in-frame clones and lacks some. This sample has just under 150,000 clones; 87% occur once, and the top ten carry approximately 0.98%. The specimen was peripheral blood. The receptor source for this set is a woman in her fifties or sixties with acute or convalescent COVID-19.

In its sample, this clone was seen a few times. The chain recombines TRBV19 with TRBJ2-7, with 8 bases lining up with TRBD1. Germline V gene sequence: CDR1 LNHDA, CDR2 SQIVND (reference sequence). The V gene end was trimmed by 6 bases and the J gene end by 1 base; junction bases not matched to a gene: 11. The length of the CDR3 is 16 residues. The CDR3 DNA reads TGTGCCAGTAGGGTTTCAGGGACAGGTGGTTCCTACGAGCAGTACTTC. Its protein is CASRVSGTGGSYEQYF.

The sample holds a few counts of this clone. J is TRBJ1-5 and V is TRBV24-1, with a weak D call TRBD1 (6 bases). The CDR3 extends over 15 amino acids. The germline V gene encodes CDR1 KGHDR and CDR2 SFDVKD. V lost 9 bases and J lost 4, with 18 bases in between. The DNA of the CDR3 is TGTGCCACCGGACCAACAGGGTTTGGAAATCAGCCCCAGCATTTT. Its protein product is CATGPTGFGNQPQHF.

The chain links TRBV7-9 to TRBJ1-2, with D unclear. V lost 6 bases and J 2 bases, leaving 7 bases between the germline ends. Germline CDR1 SEHNR, CDR2 FQNEAQ (reference sequence). CDR3 length: 12 amino acids. The DNA of the CDR3 is TGTGCCAGCAGTGACGGGAACTATGGCTACACCTTC. Translating gives CASSDGNYGYTF.

This clone was seen a single time. The J gene is TRBJ1-1, the V gene TRBV12-1. TRBV12-1 is deemed a pseudogene. There are 16 residues in the CDR3. CDR3 sequence reads: CASSFGQGGSRTEAFF. CDR3 nucleotides: TGTGCCAGCAGCTTTGGGCAGGGAGGGAGTCGCACTGAAGCTTTCTTT.

This chain connects TRBV19 to TRBJ2-7, with TRBD1 identical over 7 bases. This CDR3 has 14 amino acids. The J segment lost 0 bases and the V segment lost 5 bases, leaving 4 bases of the junction unmatched. Looked up from germline, CDR1 is LNHDA and CDR2 is SQIVND (reference sequence). The CDR3 sequence: CASSRRTGSYEQYF. DNA of the CDR3: TGTGCCAGTAGTCGGAGGACAGGCTCCTACGAGCAGTACTTC.

This chain connects TRBV19 to TRBJ1-1; D ambiguous. CDR3 size: 14 residues. Trimming removed 6 bases from V and 0 bases from J, with 11 bases in between. Per germline, CDR1 LNHDA and CDR2 SQIVND (reference sequence). The CDR3 is CASRPEGVNTEAFF. The CDR3 coding sequence is TGTGCCAGTAGGCCCGAGGGCGTGAACACTGAAGCTTTCTTT.

This clone was counted a few times. The chain has TRBV5-4 and TRBJ2-7; TRBD1 agrees at 9 bases. The CDR3 totals 14 residues. CDR1 SGHNT and CDR2 YYREEE come from the germline V gene (reference sequence). V lost 2 bases, J lost 5 bases, and 5 bases stayed unmatched. The CDR3 DNA follows: TGTGCCAGCAGCTTTGGGACAGGGAGCCACGAGCAGTACTTC. It codes for CASSFGTGSHEQYF.

This clone was recorded only once. The chain is built from TRBV3-1 (or the pseudogene TRBV3-2) and TRBJ2-1; TRBD2 matches at 7 bases. The germline V gene has CDR1 LGHDT and CDR2 YNNKEL (reference sequence). The J segment lost 5 bases and the V segment lost 0 bases, leaving 10 bases of the junction unmatched. CDR3 size: 17 residues. For the CDR3, the DNA is TGTGCCAGCAGCCAAGATTCCTGGGAGGGTAGGAACAATGAGCAGTTCTTC. Amino acid sequence: CASSQDSWEGRNNEQFF.

The chain employs TRBV6-4 and TRBJ2-5; 7 bases agree with TRBD1. Trimming at V came to 2 bases and at J to 14 bases, leaving 17 bases not matched to a gene. The CDR3 is 15 amino acids. CDR1 and CDR2 from the germline V gene are MRHNA and SNTAGT. This CDR3 reads CASSDPCPGDSRSYF. The CDR3 DNA reads as TGTGCCAGCAGTGACCCCTGTCCTGGGGACAGTCGGTCCTACTTC.